A single sample is the source of the 4 T cell receptor beta chains below, sequenced in a study of T cells after yellow fever vaccination. TCRdb passed the 5' RACE reads through MiXCR, listing each CDR3 protein once. The sample holds about 130,000 distinct CDR3 sequences, approximately 8.4% seen once. Source: CD8+ T cells sorted from PBMCs, taken on the day of the yellow fever booster vaccination. These receptor sequences come from a man between 18 and 29 years old who received the YFV17D yellow fever vaccine.

The CDR3 DNA follows: TGTGCCAGCAGCCCGCGGGACGGCTACGAGCAGTACGTC. Amino acid sequence: CASSPRDGYEQYV. J is TRBJ2-7 and V is TRBV7-9; D is perhaps TRBD2 (6 bases). Germline CDR1 reads SEHNR; CDR2 reads FQNEAQ (reference sequence). The CDR3 extends over 13 amino acids. Trimming pared 5 bases from V and 3 bases from J, leaving 11 bases between.

This chain connects TRBV12-3 or TRBV12-4 to TRBJ2-2; possible D gene TRBD2, 7 bases. The length of the CDR3 is 15 residues. The V and J ends lost 5 bases and 3 bases respectively, with 13 bases between them. The DNA for the CDR3 is TGTGCCAGCAGTCGAGGGGGGGGGCACACCGGGGAGCTGTTTTTT. Its protein product is CASSRGGGHTGELFF.

This clonotype was counted between two and nine times. This chain links TRBV7-9 with TRBJ2-2; the D gene is possibly TRBD2 (6 bases). The CDR3 runs to 16 residues. The V end lost 6 bases, the J end lost 3 bases, and 17 bases lay between the germline ends. Germline lookup yields CDR1 SEHNR and CDR2 FQNEAQ (reference sequence). This CDR3 reads CASSDPGGVDTGELFF. The CDR3 coding sequence is TGTGCCAGCAGTGACCCCGGGGGAGTCGACACCGGGGAGCTGTTTTTT.

The rearrangement joins TRBV6-1 to TRBJ2-7; 7 nucleotides match TRBD2. The CDR3 is made up of 16 amino acids. The V segment lost 0 bases and the J segment 5 bases; nucleotides outside the gene matches: 10. Germline V lookup: CDR1 MNHNS, CDR2 SASEGT. CDR3 loop: CASSEARGLRGHEQYV. Written as DNA, the CDR3 is TGTGCCAGCAGTGAAGCTAGGGGACTAAGAGGGCACGAGCAGTACGTC.